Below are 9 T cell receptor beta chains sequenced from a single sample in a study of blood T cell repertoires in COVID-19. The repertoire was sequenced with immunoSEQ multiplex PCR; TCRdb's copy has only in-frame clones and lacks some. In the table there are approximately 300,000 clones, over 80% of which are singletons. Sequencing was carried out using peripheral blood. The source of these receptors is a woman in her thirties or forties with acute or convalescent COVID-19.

CDR3 amino acids: CASSPWGRVAEAFF. The CDR3 bases are TGTGCCAGCAGCCCCTGGGGCAGGGTCGCTGAAGCTTTCTTT. The rearrangement joins TRBV14 to TRBJ1-1, with a tentative D call TRBD1 (5 bases). Germline loops: CDR1 SGHDN, CDR2 FVKESK. This CDR3 region has 14 residues. V was cut by 4 bases and J by 6 bases, with 15 bases left in between.

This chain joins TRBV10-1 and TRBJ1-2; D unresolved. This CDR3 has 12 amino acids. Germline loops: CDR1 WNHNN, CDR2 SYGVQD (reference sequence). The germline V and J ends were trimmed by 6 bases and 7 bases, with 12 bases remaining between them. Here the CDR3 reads CASSTGSGGYTF. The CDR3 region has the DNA TGCGCCAGCAGCACCGGGAGCGGTGGCTACACCTTC.

The CDR3 nucleotides are TGTGCCAGCAGTGATTTTGTAGCTCAGCCCCAGCATTTT. Its protein is CASSDFVAQPQHF. The chain joins TRBV2 to TRBJ1-5; D call uncertain. CDR1 is SNHLY and CDR2 is FYNNEI in the germline V gene. The CDR3 runs to 13 residues. V lost 3 bases, J lost 6 bases, and 9 bases lay in between.

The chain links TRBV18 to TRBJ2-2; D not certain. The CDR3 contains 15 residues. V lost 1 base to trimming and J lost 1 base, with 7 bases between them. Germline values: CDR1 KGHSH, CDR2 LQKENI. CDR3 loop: CASSPQYGNTGELFF. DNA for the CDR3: TGTGCCAGCTCACCACAATACGGGAACACCGGGGAGCTGTTTTTT.

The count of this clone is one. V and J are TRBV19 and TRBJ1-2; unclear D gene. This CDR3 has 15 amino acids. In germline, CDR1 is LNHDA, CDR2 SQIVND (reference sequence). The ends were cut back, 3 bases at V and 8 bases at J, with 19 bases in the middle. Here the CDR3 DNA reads TGTGCCAGTAGTATTCGGTACAGCGCCCCGGGGGGCTACACCTTC. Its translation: CASSIRYSAPGGYTF.

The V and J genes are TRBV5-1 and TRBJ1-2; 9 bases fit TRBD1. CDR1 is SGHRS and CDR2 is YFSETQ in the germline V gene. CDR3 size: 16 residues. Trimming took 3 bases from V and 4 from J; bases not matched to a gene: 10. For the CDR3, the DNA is TGCGCCAGCAGCTCCGGGACAGGGAGCTCCCTCTATGGCTACACCTTC. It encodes CASSSGTGSSLYGYTF.

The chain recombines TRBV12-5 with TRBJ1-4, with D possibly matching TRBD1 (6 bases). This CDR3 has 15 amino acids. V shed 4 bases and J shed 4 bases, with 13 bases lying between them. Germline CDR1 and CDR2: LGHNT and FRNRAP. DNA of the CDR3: TGTGCTAGTGGTTCCGTCGGGACATATAATGAAAAACTGTTTTTT. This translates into CASGSVGTYNEKLFF.

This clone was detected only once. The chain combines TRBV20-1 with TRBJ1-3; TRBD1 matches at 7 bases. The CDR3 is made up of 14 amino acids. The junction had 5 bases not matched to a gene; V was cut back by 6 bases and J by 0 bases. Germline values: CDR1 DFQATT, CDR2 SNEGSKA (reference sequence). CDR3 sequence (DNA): TGCAGTGCAAGTACAGGGGTCTCTGGAAACACCATATATTTT. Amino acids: CSASTGVSGNTIYF.

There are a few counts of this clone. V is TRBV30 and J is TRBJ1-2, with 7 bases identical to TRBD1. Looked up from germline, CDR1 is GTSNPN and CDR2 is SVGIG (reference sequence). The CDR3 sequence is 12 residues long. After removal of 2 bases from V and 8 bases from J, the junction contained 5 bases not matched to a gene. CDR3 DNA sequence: TGTGCCTGGAGTTTCTCAGGGGGGGGCTACACCTTC. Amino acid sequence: CAWSFSGGGYTF.